Shown below are 9 T cell receptor beta chains from a single sample sequenced in a study of blood T cell repertoires in COVID-19. TCRdb's table, derived via immunoSEQ multiplex PCR, lists solely in-frame clones and lacks some. The table lists around 180,000 clones, about four fifths of them singletons. Material for sequencing was peripheral blood. These receptors all come from a woman over 75 with COVID-19, enrolled during active disease.

The chain combines TRBV5-4 with TRBJ2-2; a possible D gene is TRBD1 (5 bases). The germline gives CDR1 SGHNT, CDR2 YYREEE (reference sequence). The CDR3 covers 16 residues. V lost 4 bases, J lost 0 bases, and 13 bases lay in between. The CDR3 reads CASSTGRYANTGELFF. The CDR3 DNA reads TGTGCCAGCAGCACAGGACGGTACGCGAACACCGGGGAGCTGTTTTTT.

The DNA for the CDR3 is TGTGCCAGCAGTGATTGGGGGGGGTACTCTGGAAACACCATATATTTT. Its translation: CASSDWGGYSGNTIYF. V usage is TRBV6-1 and J usage is TRBJ1-3, with a possible D match to TRBD1 (5 bases). The CDR3 contains 16 residues. CDR1 MNHNS and CDR2 SASEGT come from the germline V gene. Trimming removed 3 bases at V and 0 bases at J, with 12 bases between.

This clone was seen more than once but under ten times. The rearrangement links TRBV7-6 to TRBJ1-4; 10 nucleotides line up with TRBD1. Germline values: CDR1 SGHVS, CDR2 FNYEAQ. Trimming at V came to 5 bases and at J to 8 bases, leaving 8 bases not matched to a gene. The CDR3 sequence is 15 residues long. CDR3 sequence: CASSPWTGGGEKLFF. As DNA, the CDR3 is TGTGCCAGCAGCCCGTGGACAGGGGGGGGAGAAAAACTGTTTTTT.

V is TRBV7-8 and J is TRBJ2-7, with 8 bases identical to TRBD2. V shed 5 bases, J shed 1 base, and the junction held 7 bases outside the gene matches. This CDR3 spans 15 amino acids. Looked up from germline, CDR1 is SGHVS and CDR2 is FQNEAQ. CDR3 bases: TGTGCCAGCAGCCCCTCTGGCGGGAGGTCCTACGAGCAGTACTTC. Its translation: CASSPSGGRSYEQYF.

The chain is built from TRBV7-9 and TRBJ2-7; D might be TRBD2 (6 bases). The CDR3 is made up of 15 amino acids. V was clipped by 5 bases and J by 4 bases, with 18 bases between them. CDR1 is SEHNR, CDR2 FQNEAQ, per germline (reference sequence). CDR3 amino acids: CASSTRDLPLYEQYF. In DNA, the CDR3 is TGTGCCAGCAGCACGCGGGACCTCCCCCTATACGAGCAGTACTTC.

This rearrangement joins TRBV2 to TRBJ2-6; a weak D match, TRBD1 (5 bases). Trimming removed 1 base at V and 2 bases at J, with 6 bases between. The CDR3 runs to 15 residues. Germline values: CDR1 SNHLY, CDR2 FYNNEI. CDR3 in DNA: TGTGCCAGCAGTGAAGGACAGCCTGGGGCCAACGTCCTGACTTTC. The encoded protein is CASSEGQPGANVLTF.

The rearrangement links TRBV6-5 to TRBJ1-1, with D possibly being TRBD1 (5 bases). The CDR3 sequence is 13 residues long. Trimming removed 6 bases from V and 4 bases from J, with 12 bases in between. Germline CDR1 MNHEY, CDR2 SVGAGI. CDR3 sequence: CASRGQWGTEAFF. The CDR3 DNA is TGTGCCAGCAGGGGGCAGTGGGGCACTGAAGCTTTCTTT.

The chain couples TRBV28 to TRBJ1-5, with D perhaps matching TRBD1 (5 bases). Per germline, CDR1 MDHEN and CDR2 SYDVKM. This CDR3 has 12 residues. The ends were cut back, 7 bases at V and 8 bases at J, with 12 bases in the middle. The CDR3 bases are TGTGCCAGCATCAAGCGGGGGAAGCCCCAGCATTTT. Its translation is CASIKRGKPQHF.

The genes are TRBV4-1 and TRBJ2-3, with no clear D. The CDR3 totals 14 residues. Trimming stripped 4 bases from V and 2 bases from J, with 10 bases between. CDR1 is MGHRA, CDR2 YSYEKL, per germline. The CDR3 DNA follows: TGCGCCAGCAGCCTCACTGTCCACACAGATACGCAGTATTTT. Translation: CASSLTVHTDTQYF.